These 29 T cell receptor beta chains originate from one sample sequenced in a study of blood T cell repertoires in COVID-19. Sequencing was performed with immunoSEQ multiplex PCR; in TCRdb, only in-frame clones are kept and a portion is missing. This table has around 26,000 clones, roughly 76% appearing once. The material sequenced was peripheral blood. These receptors were collected from a man in his 70s with acute or convalescent COVID-19.

J is TRBJ2-1 and V is TRBV29-1, with 8 bases matching TRBD1. CDR3 length: 13 amino acids. J was trimmed by 4 bases and V by 7 bases; bases with no gene match: 6. Germline values: CDR1 SQVTM, CDR2 ANQGSEA. The CDR3 region has the DNA TGCAGCGGTGGGACAGGAGGATACAATGAGCAGTTCTTC. Its translation: CSGGTGGYNEQFF.

In nucleotides, the CDR3 is TGTGCCAGCAGAAGGGACAGGGGGAGATACACCTTC. Translated: CASRRDRGRYTF. The chain employs TRBV12-3 or TRBV12-4 and TRBJ1-2; 11 nucleotides match TRBD1. V lost 6 bases to trimming and J lost 11 bases; unmatched junction nucleotides: 5. The CDR3 contains 12 residues.

The gene calls are TRBV15 and TRBJ2-5; D ambiguous. The CDR3 has 15 amino acids. Looked up from germline, CDR1 is LNHNV and CDR2 is YYDKDF (reference sequence). V was trimmed by 0 bases and J by 3 bases, leaving 11 bases between them. CDR3 DNA: TGTGCCACCAGCAGAGATCTCGACGGAGAAGAGACCCAGTACTTC. Its translation is CATSRDLDGEETQYF.

This clone was detected once. V and J are TRBV2 and TRBJ1-4; D remains ambiguous. The germline V and J ends were trimmed by 6 bases and 0 bases, with 11 bases remaining between them. Germline V gene sequence: CDR1 SNHLY, CDR2 FYNNEI. The CDR3 covers 15 residues. The CDR3 sequence is CASRRFGATNEKLFF. The CDR3 nucleotides are TGTGCCAGCAGAAGATTCGGTGCAACTAATGAAAAACTGTTTTTT.

The V gene is TRBV24-1, the J gene TRBJ2-1; no clear D gene. V was shortened by 2 bases and J by 9 bases, with 10 bases between the two germline ends. The CDR3 has 13 residues. CDR1 and CDR2 from the germline V gene are KGHDR and SFDVKD. DNA of the CDR3: TGTGCCACCAGTGATTCCGTTAGCATTGAGCAGTTCTTC. Its translation: CATSDSVSIEQFF.

This chain joins TRBV6-2 or TRBV6-3 and TRBJ1-2; D may be TRBD1 (6 bases). Germline V CDR1 and CDR2: MNHEY, SVGEGT. This CDR3 is built from 17 residues. V shed 6 bases and J shed 6 bases, with 26 bases lying between them. CDR3 region: CASSPTRLWGLEDGYTF. CDR3 coding DNA: TGTGCCAGCAGCCCTACCCGCCTTTGGGGGCTAGAAGATGGCTACACCTTC.

The table lists this clone with a few counts. The CDR3 sequence: CAITAGLAGGNEQFF. The CDR3 nucleotides read TGTGCCATCACCGCGGGGCTAGCGGGTGGAAATGAGCAGTTCTTC. This chain connects TRBV10-3 to TRBJ2-1; 8 bases align to TRBD2. With V trimmed by 7 bases and J by 7 bases, 12 bases remained unmatched. Germline lookup yields CDR1 ENHRY and CDR2 SYGVKD. The CDR3 runs 15 residues.

The chain combines TRBV28 with TRBJ2-1; D is perhaps TRBD2 (6 bases). CDR3 size: 16 residues. The germline V and J ends were trimmed by 3 bases and 8 bases, with 20 bases remaining between them. Germline V gives CDR1 MDHEN, CDR2 SYDVKM. This CDR3 reads CASSFYGVKRDYEQFF. In nucleotides, the CDR3 is TGTGCCAGCAGTTTCTATGGAGTAAAGAGGGACTATGAGCAGTTCTTC.

J is TRBJ1-4 and V is TRBV4-2; possible D gene TRBD1, 5 bases. This CDR3 region has 16 residues. Between the trimmed V and J ends, which lost 3 bases and 6 bases, there was a span of 17 bases. Germline CDR1 and CDR2: LGHNA and YNFKEQ. The CDR3: CASSHSRQSGHEKLFF. Here the CDR3 DNA reads TGTGCCAGCAGCCACTCCAGACAGTCGGGTCATGAAAAACTGTTTTTT.

V gene TRBV10-3 combines with J gene TRBJ2-7; D gene uncertain. V was pared by 8 bases and J by 3 bases, with 8 bases between. Germline CDR1 ENHRY, CDR2 SYGVKD. This CDR3 has 11 residues. The DNA for the CDR3 is TGTGCCATCGGTCGGAGCTACGAGCAGTACTTC. Its translation: CAIGRSYEQYF.

V is TRBV5-1 and J is TRBJ1-6; no definite D call. The V end was cut by 4 bases, the J end by 5 bases, with 10 bases between. The CDR3 is made up of 14 amino acids. Germline assignment: CDR1 SGHRS and CDR2 YFSETQ. CDR3 amino acids: CASSRGSDNSPLHF. CDR3 coding DNA: TGCGCCAGCAGCCGCGGGTCTGATAATTCACCCCTCCACTTT.

This clone was detected once. Relative to the germline gene, one junction end is altered; a read error may explain this. The DNA for the CDR3 is TGTGCCAGTGGGTACAATCAGGCCCAGCATTTT. This codes for CASGYNQAQHF. The chain couples TRBV19 to TRBJ1-5; unclear D gene. The CDR3 is made up of 11 amino acids. Germline CDR1 and CDR2: LNHDA and SQIVND (reference sequence).

The chain links TRBV10-3 to TRBJ2-7; D remains unclear. The CDR3 length is 15 residues. Germline loops: CDR1 ENHRY, CDR2 SYGVKD. The ends were cut back, 0 bases at V and 7 bases at J, with 16 bases in the middle. The DNA of the CDR3 is TGTGCCATCAGTGAGTCGAGCCAGAGCTCTAGTGAGCAGTACTTC. It specifies CAISESSQSSSEQYF.

The CDR3 protein is CASSYRLGTWETIYF. DNA of the CDR3: TGTGCCAGCAGCTACAGGCTGGGGACTTGGGAGACCATATATTTT. V usage is TRBV2 and J usage is TRBJ1-3; D is possibly TRBD1 (5 bases). The CDR3 runs to 15 residues. The V end lost 6 bases, the J end lost 10 bases, and 22 bases lay between the germline ends. Per the germline V gene, CDR1 is SNHLY and CDR2 is FYNNEI.

The J gene is TRBJ2-7, the V gene TRBV9; TRBD1 agrees at 8 bases. Germline lookup yields CDR1 SGDLS and CDR2 YYNGEE. Losses at the gene ends were 0 bases for V and 4 bases for J; bases not matched to a gene: 3. This CDR3 is 14 amino acids long. The DNA for the CDR3 is TGTGCCAGCAGCGTAGCTGGACAGGGATACGAGCAGTACTTC. Residues: CASSVAGQGYEQYF.

V gene TRBV19 combines with J gene TRBJ2-5; unclear D gene. The CDR3 consists of 12 residues. Germline CDR1 reads LNHDA; CDR2 reads SQIVND (reference sequence). V was cut by 3 bases and J by 0 bases, with 2 bases left in between. The DNA for the CDR3 is TGTGCCAGTAGTATTAACCAAGAGACCCAGTACTTC. Amino acid sequence: CASSINQETQYF.

This clone was picked up a small number of times. This sequence joins TRBV19 and TRBJ2-2; 9 bases are a match to TRBD1. The V gene end was trimmed by 8 bases and the J gene end by 4 bases; junction bases not matched to a gene: 5. From germline, CDR1 is LNHDA and CDR2 SQIVND (reference sequence). This CDR3 contains 14 residues. CDR3 sequence reads: CASRGQGFTGELFF. CDR3 coding DNA: TGTGCCAGTCGTGGACAGGGGTTCACCGGGGAGCTGTTTTTT.

The chain recombines TRBV19 with TRBJ1-2; 7 bases align to TRBD1. Germline V gene data show CDR1 as LNHDA and CDR2 as SQIVND (reference sequence). V lost 3 bases, J lost 3 bases, and 4 bases stayed unmatched. The CDR3 extends over 14 amino acids. This CDR3 reads CASSIFDRDYGYTF. The CDR3 DNA reads TGTGCCAGTAGTATTTTTGACAGGGACTATGGCTACACCTTC.

The rearrangement links TRBV7-2 to TRBJ2-7; 7 bases fit TRBD1. V lost 5 bases to trimming and J lost 2 bases; unmatched junction nucleotides: 6. Germline CDR1 reads SGHTA; CDR2 reads FQGNSA. This CDR3 has 14 amino acids. The CDR3 here is CASSLTGTAYEQYF. The CDR3 bases are TGTGCCAGCAGCCTAACCGGGACAGCCTACGAGCAGTACTTC.

The chain carries TRBV18 and TRBJ2-1, with a weak D call TRBD1 (5 bases). This CDR3 comprises 15 residues. Germline V gene data show CDR1 as KGHSH and CDR2 as LQKENI. V lost 3 bases and J 4 bases, leaving 13 bases between the germline ends. The chain's CDR3 is CASSPEPGMYNEQFF. The CDR3 region has the DNA TGTGCCAGCTCACCGGAGCCAGGGATGTACAATGAGCAGTTCTTC.

V is TRBV6-6 and J is TRBJ2-7; D possibly corresponds to TRBD1 (6 bases). V lost 0 bases and J 5 bases, leaving 11 bases between the germline ends. CDR1 and CDR2 (germline): MNHNY, SVGAGI (reference sequence). The CDR3 has 14 amino acids. The CDR3 nucleotides read TGTGCCAGCAGTTACTCAAGGACAGTCGACGAGCAGTACTTC. This translates into CASSYSRTVDEQYF.

This chain joins TRBV10-3 and TRBJ2-3; TRBD1 agrees at 10 bases. With 10 bases clipped from V and 3 bases from J, the junction kept 10 bases outside the gene matches. Germline V lookup: CDR1 ENHRY, CDR2 SYGVKD. This CDR3 has 15 residues. The CDR3 DNA sequence: TGTGCCACGTCAAGACGGGACAGGGGAACAGATACGCAGTATTTT. This codes for CATSRRDRGTDTQYF.

This chain uses TRBV7-3 with TRBJ1-6, with 7 bases that match TRBD1. With V trimmed by 5 bases and J by 8 bases, 6 bases remained unmatched. Germline CDR1 SGHTA, CDR2 FQGTGA. The CDR3 runs to 14 residues. CDR3 residues: CASSQGQVYSPLHF. The CDR3 coding sequence is TGTGCCAGCAGCCAAGGACAGGTTTATTCACCCCTCCACTTT.

The gene calls are TRBV7-9 and TRBJ2-2; 8 bases are shared with TRBD1. The CDR3 runs to 14 residues. Per the germline V gene, CDR1 is SEHNR and CDR2 is FQNEAQ (reference sequence). With V trimmed by 11 bases and J by 6 bases, 11 bases remained unmatched. The CDR3 loop is CAPGTGGWAGELFF. In nucleotides, the CDR3 is TGTGCCCCCGGCACAGGGGGTTGGGCCGGGGAGCTGTTTTTT. The variable domain in full, with the rest retrieved from reference TRBV7-9 and TRBJ2-2, is DTGVSQNPRHKITKRGQNVTFRCDPISEHNRLYWYRQTLGQGPEFLTYFQNEAQLEKSRLLSDRFSAERPKGSFSTLEIQRTEQGDSAMYLCAPGTGGWAGELFFGEGSRLTVL.

The J gene is TRBJ2-2, the V gene TRBV6-6; 10 positions agree with TRBD2. V lost 4 bases and J lost 5; bases outside the gene matches: 7. The CDR3 loop spans 16 amino acids. The germline V gene has CDR1 MNHNY and CDR2 SVGAGI (reference sequence). The CDR3 reads CASSLRAGGPTGELFF. As DNA, the CDR3 is TGTGCCAGCAGTTTAAGAGCGGGGGGGCCGACCGGGGAGCTGTTTTTT.

This clone was detected only a few times. The genes are TRBV3-1 (or the pseudogene TRBV3-2) and TRBJ1-2; no clear D. CDR1 and CDR2 (germline): LGHDT, YNNKEL (reference sequence). The CDR3 has 11 residues. The ends were cut back, 8 bases at V and 5 bases at J, with 9 bases in the middle. Here the CDR3 DNA reads TGTGCCAGCGGCGGGGAGTATGGCTACACCTTC. Translated, it gives CASGGEYGYTF.

This chain links TRBV19 with TRBJ1-5, with 8 bases fitting TRBD1. CDR1 and CDR2 (germline): LNHDA, SQIVND (reference sequence). The CDR3 sequence is 17 residues long. After removal of 10 bases from V and 1 base from J, the junction contained 15 bases not matched to a gene. The CDR3 protein is CATSDGTGYSSNQPQHF. CDR3 nucleotide sequence: TGTGCCACCTCAGACGGGACAGGTTATTCCAGCAATCAGCCCCAGCATTTT.

V gene TRBV5-1 combines with J gene TRBJ2-5; TRBD2 aligns across 11 bases. The CDR3 contains 15 residues. The V and J ends lost 4 bases and 2 bases, in that order; junction bases with no gene match: 4. Germline-derived CDR1 and CDR2 are SGHRS and YFSETQ. The CDR3 reads CASSLVAGGQETQYF. In nucleotides, the CDR3 is TGCGCCAGCAGCCTCGTAGCGGGGGGGCAAGAGACCCAGTACTTC.

This sequence joins TRBV6-5 and TRBJ1-6; a weak D match, TRBD1 (5 bases). The length of the CDR3 is 15 residues. V was trimmed by 7 bases and J by 7 bases, leaving 17 bases between them. Germline V lookup: CDR1 MNHEY, CDR2 SVGAGI. Here the CDR3 reads CASNLGTEGNSPLHF. The CDR3 nucleotides read TGTGCCAGCAACCTAGGGACGGAGGGCAATTCACCCCTCCACTTT.